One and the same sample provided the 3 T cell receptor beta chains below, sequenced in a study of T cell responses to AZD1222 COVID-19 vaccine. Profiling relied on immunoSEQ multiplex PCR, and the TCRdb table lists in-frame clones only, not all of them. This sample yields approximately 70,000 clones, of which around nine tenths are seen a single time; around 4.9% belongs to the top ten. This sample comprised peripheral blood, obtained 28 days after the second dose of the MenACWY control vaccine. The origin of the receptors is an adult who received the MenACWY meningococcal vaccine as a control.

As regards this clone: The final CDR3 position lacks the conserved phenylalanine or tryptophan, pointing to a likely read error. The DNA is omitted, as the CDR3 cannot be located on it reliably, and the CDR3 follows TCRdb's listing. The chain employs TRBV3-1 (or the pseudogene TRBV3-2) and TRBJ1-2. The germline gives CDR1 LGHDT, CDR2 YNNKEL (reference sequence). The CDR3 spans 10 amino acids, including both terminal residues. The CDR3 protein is CASSRKTGRG.

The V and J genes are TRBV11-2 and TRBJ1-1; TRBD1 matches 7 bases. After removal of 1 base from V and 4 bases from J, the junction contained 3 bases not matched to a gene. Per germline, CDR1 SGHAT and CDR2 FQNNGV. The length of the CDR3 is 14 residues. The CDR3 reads CASSLVGTATEAFF. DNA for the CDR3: TGTGCCAGCAGCTTAGTTGGGACAGCCACTGAAGCTTTCTTT. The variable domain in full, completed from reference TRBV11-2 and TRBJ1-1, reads EAGVAQSPRYKIIEKRQSVAFWCNPISGHATLYWYQQILGQGPKLLIQFQNNGVVDDSQLPKDRFSAERLKGVDSTLKIQPAKLEDSAVYLCASSLVGTATEAFFGQGTRLTVV.

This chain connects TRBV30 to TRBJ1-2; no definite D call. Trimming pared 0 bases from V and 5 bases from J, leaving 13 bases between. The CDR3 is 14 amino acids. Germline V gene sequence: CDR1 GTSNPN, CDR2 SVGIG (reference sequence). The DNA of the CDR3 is TGTGCCTGGAGTGTTGCCTTGGAGGGTTATGGCTACACCTTC. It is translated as CAWSVALEGYGYTF.